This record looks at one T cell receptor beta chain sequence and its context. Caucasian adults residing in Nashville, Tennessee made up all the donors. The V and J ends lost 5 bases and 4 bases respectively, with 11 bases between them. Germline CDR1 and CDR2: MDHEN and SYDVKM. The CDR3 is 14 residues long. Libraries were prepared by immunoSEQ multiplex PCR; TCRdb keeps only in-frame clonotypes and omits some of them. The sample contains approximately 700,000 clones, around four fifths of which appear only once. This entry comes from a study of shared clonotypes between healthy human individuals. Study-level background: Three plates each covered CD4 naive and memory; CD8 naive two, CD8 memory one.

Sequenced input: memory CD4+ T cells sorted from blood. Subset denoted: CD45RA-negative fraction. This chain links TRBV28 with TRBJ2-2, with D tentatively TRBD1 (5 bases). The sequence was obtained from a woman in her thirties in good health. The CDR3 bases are TGTGCCAGCAGTCGCGGACATGGCACCGGGGAGCTGTTTTTT. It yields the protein CASSRGHGTGELFF.